These 32 T cell receptor beta chains came from one sample sequenced in a study of technical replicates of blood from a handful of donors. TCRdb keeps only in-frame clones here, not all; method: immunoSEQ multiplex PCR. The sample contains approximately 97,000 clones, roughly 96% of which appear only once. Input material: T cells isolated from PBMCs. These receptors were collected from a human donor in good health.

The chain recombines TRBV5-4 with TRBJ2-1; a possible D gene is TRBD2 (6 bases). Germline CDR1 reads SGHNT; CDR2 reads YYREEE (reference sequence). The CDR3 consists of 16 residues. V was cut by 4 bases and J by 1 base, with 15 bases left in between. Here the CDR3 DNA reads TGTGCCAGCAGCCGGGGGTACTATGAGTCCTACAATGAGCAGTTCTTC. It is translated as CASSRGYYESYNEQFF.

The chain uses TRBV20-1 and TRBJ2-2; tentative D call: TRBD1 (6 bases). V was pared by 6 bases and J by 6 bases, with 8 bases between. The length of the CDR3 is 11 residues. Germline CDR1 is DFQATT and CDR2 is SNEGSKA (reference sequence). CDR3 amino acids: CSARGSGELFF. CDR3 in DNA: TGCAGTGCAAGGGGGTCCGGGGAGCTGTTTTTT.

The gene calls are TRBV6-5 and TRBJ2-5, with TRBD1 matching over 8 bases. CDR1 and CDR2 from the germline V gene are MNHEY and SVGAGI. The CDR3 extends over 14 amino acids. Trimming cost V 6 bases and J 1 base; bases outside gene matches: 4. The CDR3 DNA is TGTGCCAGCAGCTATGGACAGGGCCAAGAGACCCAGTACTTC. It specifies CASSYGQGQETQYF.

V usage is TRBV2 and J usage is TRBJ1-5; TRBD1 might be the D (5 bases). Trimming left V 3 bases short and J 4 bases short, with 7 bases between. The CDR3 contains 13 residues. The germline gives CDR1 SNHLY, CDR2 FYNNEI. The CDR3 nucleotides read TGTGCCAGCAGTGAGGCAGGGAATCAGCCCCAGCATTTT. This gives the protein CASSEAGNQPQHF.

The V and J genes are TRBV28 and TRBJ1-2, with D perhaps TRBD1 (5 bases). The CDR3 is 15 residues long. Trimming removed 2 bases at V and 3 bases at J, with 13 bases between. Germline loops: CDR1 MDHEN, CDR2 SYDVKM. CDR3 DNA: TGTGCCAGCAGTTTAAACTTCGGACAATACTATGGCTACACCTTC. Protein product: CASSLNFGQYYGYTF.

The genes are TRBV19 and TRBJ1-1; tentatively, D is TRBD1 (6 bases). This CDR3 is 15 amino acids long. V was shortened by 8 bases and J by 2 bases, with 18 bases between the two germline ends. CDR1 is LNHDA and CDR2 is SQIVND in the germline V gene (reference sequence). This chain's CDR3 is CASGNRAGVNTEAFF. CDR3 sequence (DNA): TGTGCCAGTGGTAATCGGGCAGGGGTAAACACTGAAGCTTTCTTT.

The sample holds one count of this clone. This chain joins TRBV5-5 and TRBJ2-2; TRBD2 is a possible D gene (6 bases). The V gene's germline CDR1 is SGHKS and CDR2 YYEKEE (reference sequence). Between the trimmed V and J ends, which lost 4 bases and 3 bases, there was a span of 10 bases. The CDR3 runs 14 residues. The CDR3 spells CASSPASDTGELFF. The CDR3 region has the DNA TGTGCCAGCAGCCCCGCTAGCGACACCGGGGAGCTGTTTTTT.

The rearrangement links TRBV5-1 to TRBJ1-2; perhaps TRBD1 as D (6 bases). V dropped 5 bases and J dropped 6 bases, with 26 bases sitting between them. The CDR3 is 17 residues long. Germline CDR1 is SGHRS and CDR2 is YFSETQ. The CDR3 DNA reads as TGCGCCAGCAGTCCCTCCCCCTCTGGACAGAGGGTCGATGGCTACACCTTC. It codes for CASSPSPSGQRVDGYTF.

The chain links TRBV9 to TRBJ2-1, with TRBD2 identical over 9 bases. V shed 0 bases, J shed 4 bases, and the junction held 11 bases outside the gene matches. CDR1 is SGDLS, CDR2 YYNGEE, per germline. CDR3 length: 18 amino acids. The CDR3 here is CASSVDLLSGSLYNEQFF. The DNA of the CDR3 is TGTGCCAGCAGCGTAGACCTACTTAGCGGGAGTTTATACAATGAGCAGTTCTTC.

This sequence joins TRBV19 and TRBJ2-1; possible D gene TRBD2, 5 bases. CDR1 is LNHDA and CDR2 is SQIVND in the germline V gene (reference sequence). There are 15 residues in the CDR3. Between the trimmed V and J ends, which lost 3 bases and 7 bases, there was a span of 16 bases. As DNA, the CDR3 is TGTGCCAGTAGTATCGTAAGTGCTAGCCCAAATGAGCAGTTCTTC. Amino acid sequence: CASSIVSASPNEQFF.

This chain uses TRBV28 with TRBJ2-7; D is possibly TRBD1 (6 bases). This CDR3 has 15 amino acids. Germline CDR1 reads MDHEN; CDR2 reads SYDVKM. V was trimmed by 3 bases and J by 2 bases, leaving 14 bases between them. The CDR3 spells CASSLYRDAPYEQYF. The DNA for the CDR3 is TGTGCCAGCAGTTTGTACAGGGACGCCCCCTACGAGCAGTACTTC.

This clone came up once. This chain uses TRBV5-1 with TRBJ2-5; TRBD1 matches 9 bases. The CDR3 runs 16 residues. CDR1 is SGHRS, CDR2 YFSETQ, per germline. The V and J ends lost 4 bases and 4 bases, in that order; junction bases with no gene match: 11. The CDR3 loop is CASSEGQGWVIETQYF. In nucleotides, the CDR3 is TGCGCCAGCAGCGAGGGACAGGGTTGGGTTATAGAGACCCAGTACTTC.

The chain employs TRBV7-6 and TRBJ1-2, with 7 bases fitting TRBD1. Losses at the gene ends were 3 bases for V and 8 bases for J; bases not matched to a gene: 6. The CDR3 length is 13 residues. Per the germline V gene, CDR1 is SGHVS and CDR2 is FNYEAQ. The chain's CDR3 is CASSFTGVGGYTF. The CDR3 DNA sequence: TGTGCCAGCAGCTTTACAGGGGTGGGGGGCTACACCTTC.

This chain joins TRBV6-5 and TRBJ1-2, with a tentative D call TRBD1 (6 bases). V gave up 6 bases and J gave up 4 bases, with 12 bases separating them. The CDR3 totals 13 residues. The germline V gene encodes CDR1 MNHEY and CDR2 SVGAGI. The CDR3 region has the DNA TGTGCCAGCAGGGGAACAGGGTTCTATGGCTACACCTTC. Amino acids: CASRGTGFYGYTF.

This clone was observed a single time. The CDR3 sequence is CASSLYTVNTEAFF. CDR3 DNA sequence: TGCGCCAGCAGCTTGTATACAGTGAACACTGAAGCTTTCTTT. The rearrangement joins TRBV5-1 to TRBJ1-1; no clear D gene. The CDR3 covers 14 residues. Trimming took off 1 base at V and 0 bases at J, with 7 bases between the two ends. In germline, CDR1 is SGHRS, CDR2 YFSETQ.

The rearrangement joins TRBV5-5 to TRBJ1-1, with D uncertain. The CDR3 contains 16 residues. The V end was cut by 2 bases, the J end by 3 bases, with 17 bases between. Germline loops: CDR1 SGHKS, CDR2 YYEKEE (reference sequence). The CDR3 loop reads CASSLSLRVGDTEAFF. CDR3 DNA: TGTGCCAGCAGCTTATCTTTGAGGGTTGGGGACACTGAAGCTTTCTTT.

This chain connects TRBV19 to TRBJ2-1, with unresolved D. CDR1 is LNHDA and CDR2 is SQIVND in the germline V gene (reference sequence). Trimming removed 1 base from V and 8 bases from J, with 15 bases in between. This CDR3 has 15 amino acids. CDR3 region: CASSIGDSTIHEQFF. CDR3 DNA sequence: TGTGCCAGTAGTATAGGAGACTCGACGATCCATGAGCAGTTCTTC.

The gene calls are TRBV19 and TRBJ1-1; D call uncertain. The V gene lost 5 bases and the J gene lost 4 bases, with 14 bases spanning the gap. This CDR3 contains 14 residues. The germline gives CDR1 LNHDA, CDR2 SQIVND (reference sequence). CDR3 sequence (DNA): TGTGCCAGTAGTCGGGAATTGGGTTCCACTGAAGCTTTCTTT. This encodes CASSRELGSTEAFF.

This clone has just one count. This chain uses TRBV6-5 with TRBJ2-3, with a possible D match to TRBD2 (6 bases). The V gene's germline CDR1 is MNHEY and CDR2 SVGAGI. This CDR3 region has 14 residues. V lost 6 bases and J lost 2, with 12 bases in between. CDR3 coding DNA: TGTGCCAGCAGCCCCGGGACTCACACAGATACGCAGTATTTT. Its translation is CASSPGTHTDTQYF.

The chain uses TRBV7-8 and TRBJ2-1; 9 bases match TRBD2. The CDR3 covers 15 residues. Trimming removed 0 bases from V and 7 bases from J; junction bases left unmatched: 4. Germline V lookup: CDR1 SGHVS, CDR2 FQNEAQ. This chain's CDR3 is CASSLAAGGNNEQFF. The CDR3 nucleotides read TGTGCCAGCAGCTTAGCAGCGGGAGGCAATAATGAGCAGTTCTTC. The full variable domain, its missing parts supplied by reference TRBV7-8 and TRBJ2-1, is GAGVSQSPRYKVAKRGQDVALRCDPISGHVSLFWYQQALGQGPEFLTYFQNEAQLDKSGLPSDRFFAERPEGSVSTLKIQRTQQEDSAVYLCASSLAAGGNNEQFFGPGTRLTVL.

The chain links TRBV6-1 to TRBJ2-1; 9 bases line up with TRBD2. V lost 6 bases to trimming and J lost 0 bases; unmatched junction nucleotides: 3. The CDR3 sequence is 15 residues long. Germline CDR1 MNHNS, CDR2 SASEGT. CDR3 loop: CASSSSGNSYNEQFF. The CDR3 DNA follows: TGTGCCAGCAGCTCTAGCGGGAACTCCTACAATGAGCAGTTCTTC.

The chain joins TRBV10-2 to TRBJ2-5, with D unclear. V lost 0 bases and J 13 bases, leaving 12 bases between the germline ends. Germline loops: CDR1 WSHSY, CDR2 SAAADI. The CDR3 is 12 residues long. This CDR3 is CASSESSRYRYF. CDR3 nucleotide sequence: TGCGCCAGCAGTGAGTCTTCGCGTTACCGGTACTTC.

The chain recombines TRBV6-5 with TRBJ1-1, with D tentatively TRBD1 (6 bases). Trimming took 3 bases from V and 5 from J, leaving 13 bases between them. The CDR3 totals 14 residues. The germline V gene has CDR1 MNHEY and CDR2 SVGAGI. The CDR3, as DNA: TGTGCCAGCAGTTATTCAGGGGCGGAGACTGAAGCTTTCTTT. This gives the protein CASSYSGAETEAFF.

The CDR3 region is CASSLLLNTEAFF. The CDR3 bases are TGTGCCAGCAGCTTACTGTTGAACACTGAAGCTTTCTTT. The J gene is TRBJ1-1, the V gene TRBV5-8; unclear D gene. Germline CDR1 reads SGHTS; CDR2 reads YDEGEE. Trimming removed 2 bases from V and 0 bases from J, with 5 bases in between. The length of the CDR3 is 13 residues.

The CDR3, as DNA: TGTGCCAGCAGCACCGAGACCCGAGGGCAAGAGACCCAGTACTTC. Translation: CASSTETRGQETQYF. The chain employs TRBV9 and TRBJ2-5; a possible D gene is TRBD2 (5 bases). V was trimmed by 4 bases and J by 2 bases, leaving 15 bases between them. The germline gives CDR1 SGDLS, CDR2 YYNGEE. This CDR3 has 15 amino acids.

This clone was recorded only once. The chain is built from TRBV4-3 and TRBJ2-7, with a weak D call TRBD2 (6 bases). The CDR3 consists of 13 residues. The ends were cut back, 9 bases at V and 7 bases at J, with 19 bases in the middle. Germline V CDR1 and CDR2: LGHNA, YSLEER. The DNA of the CDR3 is TGCGCCAGGGCGGGGCAGCGGAATATTGAGCAGTACTTC. Translated, it gives CARAGQRNIEQYF.

This rearrangement joins TRBV15 to TRBJ2-1; 10 bases agree with TRBD2. CDR1 is LNHNV, CDR2 YYDKDF, per germline (reference sequence). The CDR3 runs 18 residues. The ends lost 1 base at V and 5 bases at J; junction bases unmatched: 11. The CDR3 loop is CATSRGLAGVSSHNEQFF. In DNA, the CDR3 is TGTGCCACCAGCAGAGGGCTAGCGGGAGTAAGTTCACACAATGAGCAGTTCTTC.

V is TRBV18 and J is TRBJ2-1; no clear D gene. The CDR3 runs to 14 residues. In germline, CDR1 is KGHSH, CDR2 LQKENI. Deletions cut 3 bases from V and 6 bases from J, with 12 bases between. The CDR3 here is CASSPPPVGNEQFF. CDR3 sequence (DNA): TGTGCCAGCTCACCTCCCCCGGTTGGCAATGAGCAGTTCTTC.

The chain employs TRBV14 and TRBJ2-1; 7 nucleotides agree with TRBD2. Germline CDR1 is SGHDN and CDR2 is FVKESK. CDR3 length: 15 amino acids. The trim removed 0 bases at V and 8 bases at J, leaving 7 bases unmatched. Here the CDR3 DNA reads TGTGCCAGCAGCCAAGACCGTTGGGAGGGCGATGAGCAGTTCTTC. Encoded protein: CASSQDRWEGDEQFF.

This sequence joins TRBV7-3 and TRBJ1-1; maybe TRBD1 (6 bases). The V and J ends lost 2 bases and 1 base respectively, with 11 bases between them. Germline assignment: CDR1 SGHTA and CDR2 FQGTGA. The CDR3 spans 15 residues. The CDR3 region is CASSLQARGNTEAFF. CDR3 in DNA: TGTGCCAGCAGCTTACAGGCCAGGGGGAACACTGAAGCTTTCTTT.

The rearrangement joins TRBV7-9 to TRBJ1-1, with unresolved D. V dropped 5 bases and J dropped 2 bases, with 12 bases sitting between them. Germline CDR1 SEHNR, CDR2 FQNEAQ (reference sequence). The length of the CDR3 is 14 residues. The DNA for the CDR3 is TGTGCCAGCAGCGTGAGCTTCCCCAACACTGAAGCTTTCTTT. Amino acid sequence: CASSVSFPNTEAFF.

The chain recombines TRBV6-5 with TRBJ2-7, with 9 bases aligning to TRBD2. The CDR3 extends over 14 amino acids. The trim removed 5 bases at V and 5 bases at J, leaving 7 bases unmatched. Germline V gives CDR1 MNHEY, CDR2 SVGAGI. The CDR3 here is CASSDPGLAHEQYF. For the CDR3, the DNA is TGTGCCAGCAGTGACCCGGGACTAGCCCACGAGCAGTACTTC.